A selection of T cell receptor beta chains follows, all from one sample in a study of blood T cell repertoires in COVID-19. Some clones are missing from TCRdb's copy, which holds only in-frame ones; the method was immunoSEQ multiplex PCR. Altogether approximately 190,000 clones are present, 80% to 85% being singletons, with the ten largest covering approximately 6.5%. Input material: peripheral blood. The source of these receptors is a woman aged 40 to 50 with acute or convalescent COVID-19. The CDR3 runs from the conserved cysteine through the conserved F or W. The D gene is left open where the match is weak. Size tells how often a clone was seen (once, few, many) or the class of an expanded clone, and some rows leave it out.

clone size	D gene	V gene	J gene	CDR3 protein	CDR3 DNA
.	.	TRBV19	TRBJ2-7	CASSTRTRGEQYF	TGTGCCAGTAGTACGCGGACTCGGGGCGAGCAGTACTTC
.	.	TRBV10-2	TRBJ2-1	CASTAGWDEQFF	TGCGCCAGCACGGCGGGATGGGATGAGCAGTTCTTC
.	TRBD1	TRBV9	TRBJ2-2	CASSLGQGIPLNTGELFF	TGTGCCAGCAGCTTGGGACAGGGCATTCCCCTGAACACCGGGGAGCTGTTTTTT
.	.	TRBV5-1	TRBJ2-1	CASSHRSLTTNEQFF	TGCGCCAGCAGCCATAGGAGCCTTACGACCAATGAGCAGTTCTTC
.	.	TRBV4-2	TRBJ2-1	CASSLGLSSSYNEQFF	TGTGCCAGCAGCTTAGGACTTTCAAGCTCCTACAATGAGCAGTTCTTC
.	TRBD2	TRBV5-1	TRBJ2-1	CASQYGLAGGPYEQFF	TGCGCCAGCCAGTACGGACTAGCGGGAGGTCCGTATGAGCAGTTCTTC
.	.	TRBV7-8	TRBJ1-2	CASSLDGEDYGYTF	TGTGCCAGCAGCTTAGACGGGGAGGACTATGGCTACACCTTC
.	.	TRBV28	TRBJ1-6	CASSLWRPHSPLHF	TGTGCCAGCAGTTTATGGCGGCCGCATTCACCCCTCCACTTT
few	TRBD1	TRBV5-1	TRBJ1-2	CASSPGQGAYGYTF	TGCGCCAGCAGCCCAGGACAGGGGGCGTATGGCTACACCTTC
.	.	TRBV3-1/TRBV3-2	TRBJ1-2	CASSPRGNYGYTF	TGTGCCAGCAGCCCTCGGGGGAACTATGGCTACACCTTC
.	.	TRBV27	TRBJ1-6	CASRPDGGSYNSPLHF	TGTGCCAGCCGCCCCGACGGGGGCTCCTATAATTCACCCCTCCACTTT
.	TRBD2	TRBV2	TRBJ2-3	CASSDVAGGYSTDTQYF	TGTGCCAGCAGTGATGTGGCGGGGGGGTATAGCACAGATACGCAGTATTTT
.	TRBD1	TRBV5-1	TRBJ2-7	CASSRTGYDYEQYF	TGCGCCAGCAGCCGGACAGGGTACGATTACGAGCAGTACTTC
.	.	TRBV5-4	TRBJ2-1	CASSLGGLRSYNEQFF	TGTGCCAGCAGCTTGGGGGGGCTGCGTTCCTACAATGAGCAGTTCTTC
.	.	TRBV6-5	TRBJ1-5	CASNYQNSNQPQHF	TGTGCCAGCAACTACCAGAATAGCAATCAGCCCCAGCATTTT
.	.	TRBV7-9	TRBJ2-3	CASSPGFGGADTQYF	TGTGCCAGCAGCCCTGGGTTCGGAGGGGCGGATACGCAGTATTTT
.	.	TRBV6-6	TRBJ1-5	CASSRSQPQHF	TGTGCCAGCAGCCGGAGTCAGCCCCAGCATTTT
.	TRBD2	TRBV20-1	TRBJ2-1	CSASSLAGDHEQFF	TGCAGTGCTAGTTCCCTAGCGGGAGACCATGAGCAGTTCTTC
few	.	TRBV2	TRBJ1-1	CATTDTVNTEAFF	TGTGCCACCACAGACACAGTGAACACTGAAGCTTTCTTT
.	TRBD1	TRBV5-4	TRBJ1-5	CASSWWTGDPIKPQHF	TGTGCCAGCAGCTGGTGGACAGGGGACCCAATCAAGCCCCAGCATTTT
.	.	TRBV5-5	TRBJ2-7	CASSSRPDSQYEQYF	TGTGCCAGCAGCTCTAGGCCCGACAGCCAATACGAGCAGTACTTC
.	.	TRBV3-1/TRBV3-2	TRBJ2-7	CASSQTPGYEQYF	TGTGCCAGCAGCCAAACTCCAGGGTACGAGCAGTACTTC
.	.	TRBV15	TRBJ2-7	CATSREGSSYEQYF	TGTGCCACCAGCAGAGAAGGGAGCTCCTACGAGCAGTACTTC
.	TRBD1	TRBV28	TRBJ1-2	CASSSGDRGYGYTF	TGTGCCAGCAGTTCCGGGGACAGGGGATATGGCTACACCTTC
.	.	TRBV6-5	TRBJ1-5	CASSPDRNQPQHF	TGTGCCAGCAGCCCGGACAGAAATCAGCCCCAGCATTTT
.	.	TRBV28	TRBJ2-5	CASSLEPTGQETQYF	TGTGCCAGCAGCCTGGAACCGACTGGCCAAGAGACCCAGTACTTC
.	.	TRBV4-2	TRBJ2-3	CASRSGTTDTQYF	TGTGCCAGCCGGTCGGGAACCACAGATACGCAGTATTTT
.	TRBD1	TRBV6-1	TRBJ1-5	CASSAFGQGAVSNQPQHF	TGTGCCAGCAGTGCTTTCGGGCAGGGGGCGGTAAGCAATCAGCCCCAGCATTTT
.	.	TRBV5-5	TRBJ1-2	CASSLRSGNGYTF	TGTGCCAGCAGCTTGAGATCCGGGAATGGCTACACCTTC
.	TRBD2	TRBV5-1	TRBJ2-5	CASSLGLEGTQYF	TGCGCCAGCAGCTTAGGACTAGAAGGGACCCAGTACTTC
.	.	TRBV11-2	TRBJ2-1	CASSPGQGYNEQFF	TGTGCCAGCAGTCCGGGCCAGGGATACAATGAGCAGTTCTTC